The present T cell receptor beta chain was sequenced within a study of blood T cell repertoires in COVID-19. Study details: Material from acute and convalescent COVID-19 was sourced from the United States, Italy and Spain. From T cells, B-cell-depleted T cells, or PBMCs came the material, which was cDNA or gDNA.

Those enrolled in Seattle joined during active infection and were followed longitudinally afterward. The CDR3 is 15 residues long. Per the germline V gene, CDR1 is SGHKS and CDR2 is YYEKEE (reference sequence). Trimming cost V 4 bases and J 6 bases, with 17 bases left between them. Authors' data handling: Amplification from reference gene primers served as the basis for estimated nucleated cell counts. Sequencing used immunoSEQ multiplex PCR; TCRdb keeps in-frame clones, though not all of them. V and J calls and clone size follow that table, whereas D and trimming were derived from the DNA. The table lists 250,000 to 300,000 clones, about 88% of them singletons.

The chain recombines TRBV5-5 with TRBJ2-1; D perhaps matches TRBD2 (7 bases). Sequencing input: peripheral blood. The origin of this receptor is a woman between 55 and 75 years old with COVID-19, enrolled during active disease. DNA for the CDR3: TGTGCCAGCAGCCCTCCTTGGGCGGGGGCCAATGAGCAGTTCTTC. This gives the protein CASSPPWAGANEQFF.